Listed here are 14 T cell receptor beta chains from one sample, sequenced in a study of blood T cell repertoires in COVID-19 (dated by TCRdb to about 2020). The library was prepared using the immunoSEQ multiplex PCR assay. Drawn from immuneACCESS, this table holds only the in-frame rearrangements with V and J called that TCRdb kept. Clones are partly lost; checked studies trace under half to an unresolved V gene and leave the rest unexplained. The sample yields about 310,000 clones; over 85% were counted once. About a tenth of the sample lies in the top ten. Source material: PBMCs or T cells enriched from blood (not recorded which). The receptors shown here come from a woman in her twenties or thirties who had recovered from COVID-19.

The J gene is TRBJ2-5, the V gene TRBV7-7, with 9 positions matching TRBD1. Looked up from germline, CDR1 is SSHAT and CDR2 is FNYEAQ (reference sequence). This CDR3 region has 14 residues. CDR3 region: CASSRTGEVETQYF. In DNA form, the CDR3 reads TGTGCTAGCTCACGGACAGGGGAGGTCGAGACCCAGTACTTC.

The genes are TRBV28 and TRBJ1-2; D is perhaps TRBD1 (6 bases). There are 17 residues in the CDR3. Germline lookup yields CDR1 MDHEN and CDR2 SYDVKM. The V end was cut by 5 bases, the J end by 4 bases, with 23 bases between. The DNA for the CDR3 is TGTGCCAGCAGTCCCCGGGGGGGCCGCCAGGCATTCTATGGCTACACCTTC. Translation gives CASSPRGGRQAFYGYTF.

The chain recombines TRBV11-2 with TRBJ2-7, with D hard to call. The germline CDR1 and CDR2 sequences are SGHAT and FQNNGV. The CDR3 is 10 residues long. The V gene lost 4 bases and the J gene lost 4 bases, with 2 bases spanning the gap. This CDR3 reads CASSSYEQYF. CDR3 nucleotide sequence: TGTGCCAGCAGCTCTTACGAGCAGTACTTC. Together with reference TRBV11-2 and TRBJ2-7, the CDR3 gives the full variable domain: EAGVAQSPRYKIIEKRQSVAFWCNPISGHATLYWYQQILGQGPKLLIQFQNNGVVDDSQLPKDRFSAERLKGVDSTLKIQPAKLEDSAVYLCASSSYEQYFGPGTRLTVT.

This clone occurred a few times. The rearrangement joins TRBV27 to TRBJ1-2; 8 nucleotides agree with TRBD1. This CDR3 has 17 amino acids. V dropped 0 bases and J dropped 0; count of bases not matched to a gene: 6. Germline V gene data show CDR1 as MNHEY and CDR2 as SMNVEV (reference sequence). CDR3 coding DNA: TGTGCCAGCAGTTTATCCCGAGGACAGGGAACTAACTATGGCTACACCTTC. It is translated as CASSLSRGQGTNYGYTF.

The chain carries TRBV3-1 (or the pseudogene TRBV3-2) and TRBJ1-2, with D perhaps matching TRBD1 (5 bases). CDR3 length equals 13 residues. The V end lost 6 bases, the J end lost 7 bases, and 15 bases lay between the germline ends. CDR1 LGHDT and CDR2 YNNKEL come from the germline V gene (reference sequence). This chain's CDR3 is CASRWLGEAGYTF. The CDR3 bases are TGTGCCAGCAGGTGGTTAGGGGAGGCTGGCTACACCTTC.

The chain employs TRBV2 and TRBJ1-2; D is undetermined. V lost 3 bases and J lost 4, with 18 bases in between. The V gene's germline CDR1 is SNHLY and CDR2 FYNNEI. The CDR3 consists of 16 residues. CDR3: CASSDLHQRARYGYTF. The CDR3 DNA follows: TGTGCCAGCAGTGATCTCCACCAGCGGGCGCGCTATGGCTACACCTTC.

The chain carries TRBV5-1 and TRBJ2-7; 12 bases map to TRBD2. Trimming at V came to 4 bases and at J to 3 bases, leaving 5 bases not matched to a gene. Germline CDR1 SGHRS, CDR2 YFSETQ. The CDR3 has 15 amino acids. The CDR3 bases are TGCGCCAGCAGCACCCGGACTAGCGGGAACTACGAGCAGTACTTC. Translation: CASSTRTSGNYEQYF.

V usage is TRBV7-9 and J usage is TRBJ1-1; TRBD1 aligns across 9 bases. The CDR3 is 14 amino acids. The V gene's germline CDR1 is SEHNR and CDR2 FQNEAQ (reference sequence). V dropped 5 bases and J dropped 3; count of bases not matched to a gene: 4. This CDR3 is CASSADRGYTEAFF. DNA for the CDR3: TGTGCCAGCAGCGCCGACAGGGGGTACACTGAAGCTTTCTTT.

The chain links TRBV6-2 or TRBV6-3 to TRBJ2-5; no definite D call. Germline V lookup: CDR1 MNHEY, CDR2 SVGEGT. CDR3 size: 15 residues. Trimming took 6 bases from V and 5 from J, leaving 19 bases between them. The CDR3 region is CASSSASILYETQYF. CDR3 coding DNA: TGTGCCAGCAGCTCCGCGTCAATTCTCTACGAGACCCAGTACTTC.

The chain is built from TRBV19 and TRBJ2-7; D is possibly TRBD1 (6 bases). CDR1 is LNHDA, CDR2 SQIVND, per germline (reference sequence). The CDR3 is made up of 11 amino acids. Trimming removed 9 bases at V and 11 bases at J, with 17 bases between. In DNA form, the CDR3 reads TGTGCCAGCAGCGACAGGTTCGTAAAGTACTTC. Protein sequence: CASSDRFVKYF.

The chain combines TRBV7-3 with TRBJ2-3; 8 nucleotides match TRBD2. Germline V CDR1 and CDR2: SGHTA, FQGTGA. Germline trimming cut 5 bases from V and 2 bases from J; bases unmatched to any gene: 6. The CDR3 length is 15 residues. Here the CDR3 DNA reads TGTGCCAGCAGCCAAAGACTAGCGCCCACAGATACGCAGTATTTT. Protein sequence: CASSQRLAPTDTQYF.

This chain joins TRBV10-3 and TRBJ2-7; 13 bases fit TRBD2. Unmatched junction bases numbered 8, after V lost 1 base and J lost 5 bases. Germline values: CDR1 ENHRY, CDR2 SYGVKD. The CDR3 is 17 amino acids. As DNA, the CDR3 is TGTGCCATCAGTGAGTTCCCACTAGCGGGAGGGGGCAACGAGCAGTACTTC. Translating it yields CAISEFPLAGGGNEQYF.

The V call is TRBV30, the J call TRBJ2-3, with 7 positions matching TRBD2. The V segment lost 1 base and the J segment 5 bases; nucleotides outside the gene matches: 6. Germline-derived CDR1 and CDR2 are GTSNPN and SVGIG (reference sequence). The CDR3 sequence is 14 residues long. The CDR3, as DNA: TGTGCCTGGAGTGCTAGCGGACCACGAGATACGCAGTATTTT. Encoded protein: CAWSASGPRDTQYF.

The chain joins TRBV3-1 (or the pseudogene TRBV3-2) to TRBJ1-1; D perhaps matches TRBD1 (6 bases). Germline-derived CDR1 and CDR2 are LGHDT and YNNKEL (reference sequence). Trimming stripped 2 bases from V and 6 bases from J, with 16 bases between. The length of the CDR3 is 15 residues. CDR3 sequence (DNA): TGTGCCAGCAGCCAAAGGTGGGGGGGCCTGGCTGAAGCTTTCTTT. This sequence encodes CASSQRWGGLAEAFF.